The clone carrying this TCR beta chain showed up many times. Its antigen is unidentified. The data derive from a study of T cells in Graves' hyperthyroidism and ophthalmopathy. The CDR3 is made up of 15 amino acids. V shed 1 base, J shed 8 bases, and the junction held 2 bases outside the gene matches. The germline V gene encodes CDR1 MNHNS and CDR2 SASEGT. From RNA transcripts, TCR beta CDR3 regions were amplified. A set of HTBI primers served as the primers for a first-round RT-PCR of the TCR CDR3. TCRdb re-derived calls from the multiplex PCR reads in MiXCR, one entry per CDR3 protein. Here the sample spans around 520,000 distinct CDR3 sequences, about 24% being singletons. Study-wide results and limits: Ophthalmopathy was separated from stable hyperthyroidism by a 13 V-J model.

The gene calls are TRBV6-1 and TRBJ2-4, with 13 bases identical to TRBD2. The specimen sequenced was blood. This receptor was taken from a woman under 40 with Graves' ophthalmopathy. This CDR3 is CASSEGTSGGYIQYF. The DNA for the CDR3 is TGTGCCAGCAGTGAAGGGACTAGCGGGGGATACATTCAGTACTTC.